The entry below describes one T cell receptor beta chain. What it recognizes is unknown. The data originate from a study of CD8 T cell repertoires and HIV-1 epitope variants. Using immunoSEQ multiplex PCR, the repertoire was profiled, and TCRdb retains in-frame clones only, with some absent. The data show 4,500 to 5,500 clones, 66% seen once. The junction had 6 bases not matched to a gene; V was cut back by 6 bases and J by 4 bases. This CDR3 is 15 amino acids long. Germline values: CDR1 WSHSY, CDR2 SAAADI. This TCR was recovered from a male donor with HIV. The specimen was cultured CD8+ T cells derived from PBMCs. This chain joins TRBV10-2 and TRBJ2-1; 10 bases are a match to TRBD2. DNA for the CDR3: TGCGCCAGCAGAGATGGACTAGCGGCATACAATGAGCAGTTCTTC. This sequence encodes CASRDGLAAYNEQFF.